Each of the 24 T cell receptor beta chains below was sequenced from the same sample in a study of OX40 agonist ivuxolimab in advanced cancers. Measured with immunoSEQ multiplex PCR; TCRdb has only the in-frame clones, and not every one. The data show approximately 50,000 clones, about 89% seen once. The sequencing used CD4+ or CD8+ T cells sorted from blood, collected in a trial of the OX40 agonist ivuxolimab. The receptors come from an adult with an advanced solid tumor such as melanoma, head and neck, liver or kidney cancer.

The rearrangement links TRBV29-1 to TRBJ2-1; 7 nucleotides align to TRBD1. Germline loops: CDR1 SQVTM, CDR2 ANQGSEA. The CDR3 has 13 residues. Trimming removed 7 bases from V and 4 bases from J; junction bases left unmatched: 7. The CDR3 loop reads CSGSGTAYNEQFF. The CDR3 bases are TGCAGCGGTTCCGGGACAGCGTACAATGAGCAGTTCTTC.

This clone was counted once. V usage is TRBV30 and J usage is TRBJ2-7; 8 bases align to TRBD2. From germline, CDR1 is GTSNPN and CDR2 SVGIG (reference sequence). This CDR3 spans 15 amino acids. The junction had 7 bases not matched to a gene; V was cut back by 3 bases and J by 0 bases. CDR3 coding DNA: TGTGCCTGGAGCCCGGGGGGGACTATCTCCTACGAGCAGTACTTC. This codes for CAWSPGGTISYEQYF. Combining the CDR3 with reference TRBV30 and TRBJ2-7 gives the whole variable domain SQTIHQWPATLVQPVGSPLSLECTVEGTSNPNLYWYRQAAGRGLQLLFYSVGIGQISSEVPQNLSASRPQDRQFILSSKKLLLSDSGFYLCAWSPGGTISYEQYFGPGTRLTVT.

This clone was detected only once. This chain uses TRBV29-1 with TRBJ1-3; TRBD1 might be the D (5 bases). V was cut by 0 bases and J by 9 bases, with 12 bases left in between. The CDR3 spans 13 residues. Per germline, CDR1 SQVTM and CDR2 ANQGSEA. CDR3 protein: CSVEDLSGRTIYF. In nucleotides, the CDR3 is TGCAGCGTTGAAGATTTGTCAGGGCGCACCATATATTTT.

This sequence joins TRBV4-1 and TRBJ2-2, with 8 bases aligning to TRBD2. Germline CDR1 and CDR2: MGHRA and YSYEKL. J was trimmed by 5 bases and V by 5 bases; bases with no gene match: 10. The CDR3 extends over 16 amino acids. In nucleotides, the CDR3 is TGCGCCAGCAGCGTAACGAGCGGGAGTATAACCGGGGAGCTGTTTTTT. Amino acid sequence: CASSVTSGSITGELFF.

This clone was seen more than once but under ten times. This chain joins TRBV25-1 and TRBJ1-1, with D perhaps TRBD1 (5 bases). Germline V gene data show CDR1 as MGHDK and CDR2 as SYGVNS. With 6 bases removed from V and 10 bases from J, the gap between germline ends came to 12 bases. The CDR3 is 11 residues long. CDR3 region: CASSTGRGAFF. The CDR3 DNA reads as TGTGCCAGCAGCACCGGGAGGGGAGCTTTCTTT.

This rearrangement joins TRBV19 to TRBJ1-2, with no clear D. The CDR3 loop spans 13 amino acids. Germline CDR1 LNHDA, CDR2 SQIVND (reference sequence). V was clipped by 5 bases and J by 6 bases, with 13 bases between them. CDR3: CASSPNHSDGYTF. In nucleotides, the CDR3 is TGTGCCAGTAGTCCTAATCACAGCGATGGCTACACCTTC.

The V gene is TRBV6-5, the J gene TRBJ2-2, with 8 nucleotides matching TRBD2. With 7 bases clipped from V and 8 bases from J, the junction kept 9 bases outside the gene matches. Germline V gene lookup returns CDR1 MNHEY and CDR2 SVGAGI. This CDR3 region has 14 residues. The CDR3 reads CASTHRGGRGELFF. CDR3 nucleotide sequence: TGTGCCAGCACCCACCGCGGGGGGCGGGGGGAGCTGTTTTTT.

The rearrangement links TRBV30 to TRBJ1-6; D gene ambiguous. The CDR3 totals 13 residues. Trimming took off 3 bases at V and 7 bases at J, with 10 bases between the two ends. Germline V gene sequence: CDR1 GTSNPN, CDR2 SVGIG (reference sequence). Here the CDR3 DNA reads TGTGCCTGGAGAAGGGAAGGGAATTCACCCCTCCACTTT. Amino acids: CAWRREGNSPLHF.

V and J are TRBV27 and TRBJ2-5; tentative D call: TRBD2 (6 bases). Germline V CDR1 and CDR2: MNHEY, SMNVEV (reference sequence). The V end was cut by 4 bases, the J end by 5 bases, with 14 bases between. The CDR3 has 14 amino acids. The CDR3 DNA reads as TGTGCCAGCAGTTCCGCGGGGCAGACGGAGACCCAGTACTTC. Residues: CASSSAGQTETQYF.

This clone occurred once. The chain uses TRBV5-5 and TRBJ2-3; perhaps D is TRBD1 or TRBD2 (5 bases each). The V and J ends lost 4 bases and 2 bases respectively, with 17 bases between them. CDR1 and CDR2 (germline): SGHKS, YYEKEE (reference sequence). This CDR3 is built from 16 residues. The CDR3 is CASSASGTYITDTQYF. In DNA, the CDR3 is TGTGCCAGCAGCGCATCCGGGACCTATATCACAGATACGCAGTATTTT.

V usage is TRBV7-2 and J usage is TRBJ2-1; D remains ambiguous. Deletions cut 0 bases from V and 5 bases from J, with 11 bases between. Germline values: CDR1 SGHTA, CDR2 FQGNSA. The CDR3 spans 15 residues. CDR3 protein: CASSLARTENNEQFF. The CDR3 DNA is TGTGCCAGCAGCTTAGCCCGGACGGAGAACAATGAGCAGTTCTTC.

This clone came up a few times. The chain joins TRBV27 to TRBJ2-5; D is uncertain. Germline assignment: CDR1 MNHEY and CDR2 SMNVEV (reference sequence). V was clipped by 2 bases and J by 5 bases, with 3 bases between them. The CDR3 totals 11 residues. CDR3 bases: TGTGCCAGCAGTTTACTGGAGACCCAGTACTTC. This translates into CASSLLETQYF.

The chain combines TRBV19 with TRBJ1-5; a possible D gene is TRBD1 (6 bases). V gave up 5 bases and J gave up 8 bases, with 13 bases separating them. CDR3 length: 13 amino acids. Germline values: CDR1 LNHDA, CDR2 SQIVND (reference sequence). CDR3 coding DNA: TGTGCCAGTAGTGTCCAGGGGCTGGAGCCCCAGCATTTT. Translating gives CASSVQGLEPQHF.

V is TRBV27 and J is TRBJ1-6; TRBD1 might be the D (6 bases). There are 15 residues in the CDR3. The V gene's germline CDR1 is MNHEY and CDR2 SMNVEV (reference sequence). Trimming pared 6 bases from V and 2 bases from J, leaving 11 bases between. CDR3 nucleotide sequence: TGTGCCAGCAGAATACAGGGAACCTATAATTCACCCCTCCACTTT. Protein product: CASRIQGTYNSPLHF.

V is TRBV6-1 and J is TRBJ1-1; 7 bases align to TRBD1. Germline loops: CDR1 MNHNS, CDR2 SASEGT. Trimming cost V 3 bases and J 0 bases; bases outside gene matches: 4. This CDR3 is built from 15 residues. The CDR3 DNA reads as TGTGCCAGCAGTGATACAGGGGCCATGAACACTGAAGCTTTCTTT. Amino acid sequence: CASSDTGAMNTEAFF.

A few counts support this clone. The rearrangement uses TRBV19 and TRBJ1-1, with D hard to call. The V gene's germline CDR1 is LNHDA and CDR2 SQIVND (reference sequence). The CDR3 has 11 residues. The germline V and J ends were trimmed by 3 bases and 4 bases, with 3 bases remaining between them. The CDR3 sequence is CASSMFTEAFF. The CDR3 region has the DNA TGTGCCAGTAGTATGTTCACTGAAGCTTTCTTT.

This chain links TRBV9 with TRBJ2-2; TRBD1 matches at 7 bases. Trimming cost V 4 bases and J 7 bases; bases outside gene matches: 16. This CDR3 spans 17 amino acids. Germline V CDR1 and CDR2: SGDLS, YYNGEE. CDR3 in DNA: TGTGCCAGCAGCTTAGGTCCGGGACAGATCGAAAGCGGGGAGCTGTTTTTT. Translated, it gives CASSLGPGQIESGELFF. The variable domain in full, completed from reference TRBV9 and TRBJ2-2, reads DSGVTQTPKHLITATGQRVTLRCSPRSGDLSVYWYQQSLDQGLQFLIQYYNGEERAKGNILERFSAQQFPDLHSELNLSSLELGDSALYFCASSLGPGQIESGELFFGEGSRLTVL.

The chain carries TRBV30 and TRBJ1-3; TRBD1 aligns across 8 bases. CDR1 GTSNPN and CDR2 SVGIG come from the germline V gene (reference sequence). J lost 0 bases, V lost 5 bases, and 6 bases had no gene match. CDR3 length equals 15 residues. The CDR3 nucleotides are TGTGCCTGGGCGACAGGGGTCCGCTCTGGAAACACCATATATTTT. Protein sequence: CAWATGVRSGNTIYF.

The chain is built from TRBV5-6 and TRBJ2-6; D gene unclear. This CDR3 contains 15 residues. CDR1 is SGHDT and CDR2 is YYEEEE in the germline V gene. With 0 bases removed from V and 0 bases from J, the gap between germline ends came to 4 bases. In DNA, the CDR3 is TGTGCCAGCAGCTTGGCGGGCTCTGGGGCCAACGTCCTGACTTTC. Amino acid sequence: CASSLAGSGANVLTF.

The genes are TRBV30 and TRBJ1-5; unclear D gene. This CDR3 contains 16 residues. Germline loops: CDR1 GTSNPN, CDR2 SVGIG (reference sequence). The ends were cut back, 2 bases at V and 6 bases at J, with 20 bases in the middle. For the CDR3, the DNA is TGTGCCTGGAGTTACCCCACATTGGGGTTGGGTCAGCCCCAGCATTTT. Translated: CAWSYPTLGLGQPQHF.

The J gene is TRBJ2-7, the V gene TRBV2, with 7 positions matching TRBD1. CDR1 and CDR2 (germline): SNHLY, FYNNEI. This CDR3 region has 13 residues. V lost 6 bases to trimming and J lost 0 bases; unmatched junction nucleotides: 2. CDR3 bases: TGTGCCAGCAGAGGGACAGCCTCCTACGAGCAGTACTTC. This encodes CASRGTASYEQYF.

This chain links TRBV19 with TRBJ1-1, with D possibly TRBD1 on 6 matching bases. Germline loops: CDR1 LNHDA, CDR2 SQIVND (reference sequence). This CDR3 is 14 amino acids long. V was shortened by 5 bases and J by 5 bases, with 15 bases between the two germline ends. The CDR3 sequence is CASSLQGGRTEAFF. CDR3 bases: TGTGCCAGTAGTCTACAGGGAGGACGGACTGAAGCTTTCTTT.

In DNA, the CDR3 is TGTGCCAGCAGTTACTCTAGCGGGGGGACCTACGAGCAGTACTTC. This encodes CASSYSSGGTYEQYF. The chain has TRBV6-5 and TRBJ2-7; TRBD2 matches at 10 bases. Germline CDR1 reads MNHEY; CDR2 reads SVGAGI. The trim removed 0 bases at V and 2 bases at J, leaving 1 base unmatched. The CDR3 sequence is 15 residues long.

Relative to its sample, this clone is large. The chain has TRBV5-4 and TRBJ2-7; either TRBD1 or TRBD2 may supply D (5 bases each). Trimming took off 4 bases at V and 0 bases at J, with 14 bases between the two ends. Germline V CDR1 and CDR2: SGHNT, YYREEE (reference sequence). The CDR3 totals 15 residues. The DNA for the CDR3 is TGTGCCAGCAGCACGGGACCGGCGGCCTCCTACGAGCAGTACTTC. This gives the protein CASSTGPAASYEQYF.